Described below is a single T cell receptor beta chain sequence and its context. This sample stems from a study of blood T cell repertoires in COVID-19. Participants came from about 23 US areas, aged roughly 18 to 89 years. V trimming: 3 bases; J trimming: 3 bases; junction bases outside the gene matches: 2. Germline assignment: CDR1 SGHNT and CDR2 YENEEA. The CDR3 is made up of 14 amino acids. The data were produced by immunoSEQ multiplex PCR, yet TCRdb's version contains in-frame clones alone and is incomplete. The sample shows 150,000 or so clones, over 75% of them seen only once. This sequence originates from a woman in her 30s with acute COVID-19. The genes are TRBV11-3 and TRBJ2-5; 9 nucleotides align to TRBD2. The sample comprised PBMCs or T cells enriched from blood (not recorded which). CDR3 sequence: CASSFLAGKETQYF. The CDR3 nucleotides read TGTGCCAGCAGCTTTCTAGCGGGAAAAGAGACCCAGTACTTC.